Listed below are T cell receptor beta chains from one sample, sequenced in a study of blood T cell repertoires in COVID-19. The assay was immunoSEQ multiplex PCR, and TCRdb's table has in-frame clones only and misses some. The sample lists approximately 170,000 clones, over 65% occurring once. The specimen sequenced was peripheral blood. The receptors stem from an elderly woman with acute or convalescent COVID-19. CDR3s include the opening cysteine and the closing phenylalanine or tryptophan. The D gene is left open where the match is weak. Part of the rows lack a size; the others show once, few, many or a class for expanded clones.

size | D | J | V | CDR3 | DNA
. | . | TRBJ2-1 | TRBV27 | CASSPISGNSYNEQFF | TGTGCCAGCAGTCCAATCTCGGGGAATTCTTACAATGAGCAGTTCTTC
. | . | TRBJ1-1 | TRBV5-5 | CASSLGQSTEAFF | TGTGCCAGCAGCTTGGGACAGTCCACTGAAGCTTTCTTT
. | TRBD2 | TRBJ2-1 | TRBV28 | CASSLLSGLAAYNEQFF | TGTGCCAGCAGTTTATTGTCGGGACTAGCGGCCTACAATGAGCAGTTCTTC
once | . | TRBJ2-2 | TRBV11-2 | CASSPDRNTGELFF | TGTGCCAGCAGCCCGGACAGGAACACCGGGGAGCTGTTTTTT
. | . | TRBJ1-2 | TRBV6-5 | CASSHQVLGYTF | TGTGCCAGCAGTCATCAGGTGTTGGGCTACACCTTC
. | . | TRBJ2-7 | TRBV5-1 | CASSQNGGSYEQYF | TGCGCCAGCAGCCAGAATGGAGGCTCCTACGAGCAGTACTTC
few | . | TRBJ1-1 | TRBV28 | CASSLGTINTEAFF | TGTGCCAGCAGTTTGGGGACTATTAACACTGAAGCTTTCTTT
. | . | TRBJ1-4 | TRBV24-1 | CATSVGSEGEKLFF | TGTGCCACCAGTGTGGGGAGTGAGGGTGAAAAACTGTTTTTT
. | TRBD1 | TRBJ1-2 | TRBV28 | CASRTGGHYGYTF | TGTGCCAGCCGTACAGGGGGTCACTATGGCTACACCTTC
. | TRBD1 | TRBJ2-7 | TRBV27 | CASSRTGTGTYEQYF | TGTGCCAGCAGCCGAACCGGGACAGGGACCTACGAGCAGTACTTC
. | . | TRBJ1-1 | TRBV30 | CAWTRQAEAFF | TGTGCCTGGACCCGGCAGGCTGAAGCTTTCTTT
once | TRBD1 | TRBJ1-3 | TRBV19 | CASGSGQGIGNTIYF | TGTGCCAGTGGGAGTGGACAGGGCATTGGAAACACCATATATTTT
. | TRBD2 | TRBJ2-1 | TRBV7-9 | CASSPPTSGIEQFF | TGTGCCAGCAGCCCTCCGACTAGCGGGATTGAGCAGTTCTTC
. | TRBD1 | TRBJ1-1 | TRBV6-6 | CASSYSDREGEAFF | TGTGCCAGCAGTTACAGTGACAGGGAAGGGGAAGCTTTCTTT
. | . | TRBJ2-5 | TRBV3-1/TRBV3-2 | CASSPQLAETQYF | TGTGCCAGCAGCCCTCAACTAGCCGAGACCCAGTACTTC
. | TRBD1 | TRBJ2-7 | TRBV6-1 | CASSQQGASYEQYF | TGTGCCAGCAGTCAACAGGGGGCATCCTACGAGCAGTACTTC
. | TRBD1 | TRBJ2-1 | TRBV7-9 | CASSTRTGYNEQFF | TGTGCCAGCAGCACAAGGACAGGGTACAATGAGCAGTTCTTC
. | . | TRBJ1-5 | TRBV7-8 | CASTLQTGTILQPQHF | TGTGCCAGCACCCTCCAAACCGGGACAATCCTGCAGCCCCAGCATTTT
. | . | TRBJ2-7 | TRBV7-3 | CASSLTGAGNAYEQYF | TGTGCCAGCAGCTTAACCGGTGCGGGTAACGCCTACGAGCAGTACTTC
. | . | TRBJ2-1 | TRBV12-3/TRBV12-4 | CATGSLYNEQFF | TGTGCCACCGGGTCGCTATACAATGAGCAGTTCTTC
. | . | TRBJ2-7 | TRBV6-5 | CASRGLWSSYEQYF | TGTGCCAGCAGGGGACTGTGGAGCTCCTACGAGCAGTACTTC
many | TRBD1 | TRBJ1-5 | TRBV2 | CASSFDRGQPQHF | TGTGCCAGCAGCTTCGACAGGGGACAGCCCCAGCATTTT